Listed below are T cell receptor beta chains from one sample, sequenced in a study of OX40 agonist ivuxolimab in advanced cancers. Sequenced by immunoSEQ multiplex PCR; TCRdb stores in-frame clones only, minus some. The sample contains approximately 58,000 clones, 75% to 90% of which appear only once. The sequencing used CD4+ or CD8+ T cells sorted from blood, collected in a trial of the OX40 agonist ivuxolimab. Every receptor here comes from an adult with an advanced solid tumor such as melanoma, head and neck, liver or kidney cancer. CDR3s include the opening cysteine and the closing phenylalanine or tryptophan. Fields, in order: clone size, J gene, D gene, V gene, CDR3 DNA, CDR3 protein. The D gene is left open where the match is weak. Clone size appears in some rows only: once, few, many, or a class for an expanded clone.

clone size: -
J gene: TRBJ2-3
D gene: -
V gene: TRBV18
CDR3 DNA: TGTGCCAGCTCCAGGACACTGACCTCCACAGATACGCAGTATTTT
CDR3 protein: CASSRTLTSTDTQYF

clone size: -
J gene: TRBJ2-5
D gene: -
V gene: TRBV5-5
CDR3 DNA: TGTGCCAGCAGCGTTACAGTACCGGGACCCCTGCTGATAGAGACCCAGTACTTC
CDR3 protein: CASSVTVPGPLLIETQYF

clone size: -
J gene: TRBJ2-1
D gene: TRBD2
V gene: TRBV2
CDR3 DNA: TGTGCCAGCAGTCTGAGCGGGAGCTCCTACAATGAGCAGTTCTTC
CDR3 protein: CASSLSGSSYNEQFF

clone size: -
J gene: TRBJ1-1
D gene: -
V gene: TRBV15
CDR3 DNA: TGTGCCACCAGCAGAGGGGCTAACACTGAAGCTTTCTTT
CDR3 protein: CATSRGANTEAFF

clone size: -
J gene: TRBJ2-5
D gene: TRBD1
V gene: TRBV29-1
CDR3 DNA: TGCAGCGGCGGGACAGGGGGCGGCGAGACCCAGTACTTC
CDR3 protein: CSGGTGGGETQYF

clone size: -
J gene: TRBJ1-4
D gene: TRBD1
V gene: TRBV7-9
CDR3 DNA: TGTGCCAGCAGCTTAACCGGGACAGCAGGCGAAAAACTGTTTTTT
CDR3 protein: CASSLTGTAGEKLFF

clone size: -
J gene: TRBJ2-3
D gene: TRBD2
V gene: TRBV5-8
CDR3 DNA: TGTGCCAGCAGCCATCGACTAGCGGGAGGCACAGATACGCAGTATTTT
CDR3 protein: CASSHRLAGGTDTQYF

clone size: -
J gene: TRBJ2-7
D gene: TRBD2
V gene: TRBV5-1
CDR3 DNA: TGCGCCAGCAGTCCTTCTAGCGGGTTATCCTACGAGCAGTACTTC
CDR3 protein: CASSPSSGLSYEQYF

clone size: -
J gene: TRBJ1-2
D gene: -
V gene: TRBV6-5
CDR3 DNA: TGTGCCAGCAGTCCGACTAACTATGGCTACACCTTC
CDR3 protein: CASSPTNYGYTF

clone size: -
J gene: TRBJ1-1
D gene: -
V gene: TRBV5-4
CDR3 DNA: TGTGCCAGCAGTTTCGACGGGAACACTGAAGCTTTCTTT
CDR3 protein: CASSFDGNTEAFF

clone size: few
J gene: TRBJ2-5
D gene: -
V gene: TRBV18
CDR3 DNA: TGTGCCAGCTCACCTCGGGACCTCGCCGCTCAAGAGACCCAGTACTTC
CDR3 protein: CASSPRDLAAQETQYF

clone size: -
J gene: TRBJ1-1
D gene: -
V gene: TRBV30
CDR3 DNA: TGTGCCTGGAGTGTAGGGGGGTCGCTGAACAGGAACACTGAAGCTTTCTTT
CDR3 protein: CAWSVGGSLNRNTEAFF

clone size: -
J gene: TRBJ2-1
D gene: TRBD1
V gene: TRBV29-1
CDR3 DNA: TGCAGCGTTGAGGACACAGGGGGCGCCGTCAATGAGCAGTTCTTC
CDR3 protein: CSVEDTGGAVNEQFF

clone size: -
J gene: TRBJ1-2
D gene: TRBD1
V gene: TRBV7-9
CDR3 DNA: TGTGCCAGCAGCTCGGGACAGGGCGCCTATGGCTACACCTTC
CDR3 protein: CASSSGQGAYGYTF

clone size: -
J gene: TRBJ2-3
D gene: -
V gene: TRBV7-2
CDR3 DNA: TGTGCCAGCAGCCGGATCGCCTCTAGCACAGATACGCAGTATTTT
CDR3 protein: CASSRIASSTDTQYF

clone size: -
J gene: TRBJ1-1
D gene: TRBD1
V gene: TRBV7-9
CDR3 DNA: TGTGCCAGCAGCTTAAAAGGGACAGGGAGCGTTTTTGGAGCTTTCTTT
CDR3 protein: CASSLKGTGSVFGAFF

clone size: -
J gene: TRBJ2-1
D gene: -
V gene: TRBV11-2
CDR3 DNA: TGTGCCAGCAGCTTATCCCCAAGCTCCTACAATGAGCAGTTCTTC
CDR3 protein: CASSLSPSSYNEQFF

clone size: -
J gene: TRBJ2-1
D gene: TRBD2
V gene: TRBV19
CDR3 DNA: TGTGCCAGTAGTATGGCGGGGGGAGCGGGCCACAATGAGCAGTTCTTC
CDR3 protein: CASSMAGGAGHNEQFF

clone size: -
J gene: TRBJ2-7
D gene: -
V gene: TRBV11-2
CDR3 DNA: TGTGCCAGCAGCCCCAGACTCAATACAAGCCCCGAGCAGTACTTC
CDR3 protein: CASSPRLNTSPEQYF

clone size: once
J gene: TRBJ2-3
D gene: TRBD1
V gene: TRBV19
CDR3 DNA: TGTGCCAGCGGACAGGGCGGCACAGATACGCAGTATTTT
CDR3 protein: CASGQGGTDTQYF

clone size: -
J gene: TRBJ1-2
D gene: -
V gene: TRBV18
CDR3 DNA: TGTGCCAGCTCCCCAGAGGGGCAGGCTAACTATGGCTACACCTTC
CDR3 protein: CASSPEGQANYGYTF

clone size: -
J gene: TRBJ2-7
D gene: TRBD2
V gene: TRBV7-7
CDR3 DNA: TGTGCTAGCAGCTTAGGACTAGCGGACGAGCAGTACTTC
CDR3 protein: CASSLGLADEQYF

clone size: -
J gene: TRBJ2-1
D gene: -
V gene: TRBV5-1
CDR3 DNA: TGCGCCAGCAGCTTGGCTGTGGGTCTCAGCTCCTACAATGAGCAGTTCTTC
CDR3 protein: CASSLAVGLSSYNEQFF

clone size: -
J gene: TRBJ2-1
D gene: -
V gene: TRBV18
CDR3 DNA: TGTGCCAGCTCACCGGGGGTCGGGAGTGAGCAGTTCTTC
CDR3 protein: CASSPGVGSEQFF

clone size: -
J gene: TRBJ2-7
D gene: TRBD2
V gene: TRBV2
CDR3 DNA: TGTGCCTTTAGCGGGGGCGGGGACGAGCAGTACTTC
CDR3 protein: CAFSGGGDEQYF

clone size: once
J gene: TRBJ2-5
D gene: -
V gene: TRBV11-2
CDR3 DNA: TGTGCCAGCAGCCCAGGGGAGACCCAGTACTTC
CDR3 protein: CASSPGETQYF

clone size: -
J gene: TRBJ1-1
D gene: -
V gene: TRBV10-3
CDR3 DNA: TGTGCCATCAGTGGGGGCAGAGATTCGAACACTGAAGCTTTCTTT
CDR3 protein: CAISGGRDSNTEAFF

clone size: -
J gene: TRBJ2-1
D gene: TRBD2
V gene: TRBV18
CDR3 DNA: TGTGCCAGCTCACCATTAAGGCTAGCGGGGTACAATGAGCAGTTCTTC
CDR3 protein: CASSPLRLAGYNEQFF

clone size: -
J gene: TRBJ1-1
D gene: -
V gene: TRBV4-3
CDR3 DNA: TGCGCCAGCAGCCAATACCGGGAGACTGAAGCTTTCTTT
CDR3 protein: CASSQYRETEAFF

clone size: -
J gene: TRBJ2-7
D gene: TRBD2
V gene: TRBV27
CDR3 DNA: TGTGCCAGCAGTCTTAGCGGGACTTACTCCTACGAGCAGTACTTC
CDR3 protein: CASSLSGTYSYEQYF

clone size: -
J gene: TRBJ2-3
D gene: -
V gene: TRBV11-3
CDR3 DNA: TGTGCCAGCAGCTTGGGTTACACAGATACGCAGTATTTT
CDR3 protein: CASSLGYTDTQYF

clone size: -
J gene: TRBJ2-3
D gene: TRBD2
V gene: TRBV19
CDR3 DNA: TGTGCCAGTAGTACCCAACTAGCGGGTACAGATACGCAGTATTTT
CDR3 protein: CASSTQLAGTDTQYF

clone size: once
J gene: TRBJ2-5
D gene: TRBD2
V gene: TRBV18
CDR3 DNA: TGTGCCAGCTCACCAAGCCTAGCGGGAGGGCCTAGAGAGACCCAGTACTTC
CDR3 protein: CASSPSLAGGPRETQYF

clone size: -
J gene: TRBJ1-1
D gene: -
V gene: TRBV2
CDR3 DNA: TGTGCCAGCAGTTCCCAGGGGCTCCAAGGGACTGAAGCTTTCTTT
CDR3 protein: CASSSQGLQGTEAFF

clone size: -
J gene: TRBJ1-1
D gene: -
V gene: TRBV5-4
CDR3 DNA: TGTGCCAGCAGCCGCCGGGAGGGAACAGCTTTCTTT
CDR3 protein: CASSRREGTAFF

clone size: -
J gene: TRBJ1-2
D gene: -
V gene: TRBV19
CDR3 DNA: TGTGCCAGTATCGACGGGACTAACTATGGCTACACCTTC
CDR3 protein: CASIDGTNYGYTF

clone size: -
J gene: TRBJ1-3
D gene: TRBD1
V gene: TRBV6-5
CDR3 DNA: TGTGCCAGCAGGGCGACAGGGCTAAACACCATATATTTT
CDR3 protein: CASRATGLNTIYF

clone size: -
J gene: TRBJ2-7
D gene: -
V gene: TRBV28
CDR3 DNA: TGTGCCAGCAGTCTCCAGACCCCCTACGAGCAGTACTTC
CDR3 protein: CASSLQTPYEQYF

clone size: once
J gene: TRBJ2-5
D gene: -
V gene: TRBV6-5
CDR3 DNA: TGTGCCAGCACCCCAACCTACAACCAAGAGACCCAGTACTTC
CDR3 protein: CASTPTYNQETQYF

clone size: -
J gene: TRBJ1-1
D gene: -
V gene: TRBV6-6
CDR3 DNA: TGTGCCAGCAGTTCGCGGACGGATGCTGAAGCTTTCTTT
CDR3 protein: CASSSRTDAEAFF

clone size: -
J gene: TRBJ1-2
D gene: TRBD1
V gene: TRBV19
CDR3 DNA: TGTGCCAGTAGTACCCCCTTCCCAGGGGGTTCCTATGGCTACACCTTC
CDR3 protein: CASSTPFPGGSYGYTF

clone size: -
J gene: TRBJ2-3
D gene: -
V gene: TRBV9
CDR3 DNA: TGTGCCAGCAGCGTAGGAACCATAGATACGCAGTATTTT
CDR3 protein: CASSVGTIDTQYF

clone size: few
J gene: TRBJ1-5
D gene: -
V gene: TRBV28
CDR3 DNA: TGTGCCAGCAGGTCGGGACGGTCGGTAAATCAGCCCCAGCATTTT
CDR3 protein: CASRSGRSVNQPQHF

clone size: -
J gene: TRBJ2-2
D gene: TRBD2
V gene: TRBV19
CDR3 DNA: TGTGCCTCCCAAGGCGGTAGCGGGAGGATTGGGGAGCTGTTTTTT
CDR3 protein: CASQGGSGRIGELFF

clone size: -
J gene: TRBJ2-3
D gene: -
V gene: TRBV18
CDR3 DNA: TGTGCCAGCTCAGTGTGGCCAGATACGCAGTATTTT
CDR3 protein: CASSVWPDTQYF

clone size: -
J gene: TRBJ2-3
D gene: -
V gene: TRBV7-2
CDR3 DNA: TGTGCCAGCAGCTTAGGTTCCGGGGGTTTGGATACGCAGTATTTT
CDR3 protein: CASSLGSGGLDTQYF

clone size: -
J gene: TRBJ1-4
D gene: -
V gene: TRBV29-1
CDR3 DNA: TGCAGCGTTGAAGTCTTTGAAGGGACTCTGTTTTTT
CDR3 protein: CSVEVFEGTLFF

clone size: once
J gene: TRBJ1-4
D gene: -
V gene: TRBV5-5
CDR3 DNA: TGTGCCAGCAGCTTTCGGGGGACGGTAAATGAAAAACTGTTTTTT
CDR3 protein: CASSFRGTVNEKLFF

clone size: -
J gene: TRBJ2-2
D gene: TRBD2
V gene: TRBV6-4
CDR3 DNA: TGTGCCAGCAGGACTAGCGGGAAAGGAGGGGAGCTGTTTTTT
CDR3 protein: CASRTSGKGGELFF

clone size: -
J gene: TRBJ1-2
D gene: -
V gene: TRBV7-2
CDR3 DNA: TGTGCCAGCAGCCCAGCTGGGGGCGCTCTCTATGGCTACACCTTC
CDR3 protein: CASSPAGGALYGYTF

clone size: -
J gene: TRBJ2-1
D gene: -
V gene: TRBV7-3
CDR3 DNA: TGTGCCAGCAGCTCGTCCCGGGACGTGCTCAATGAGCAGTTCTTC
CDR3 protein: CASSSSRDVLNEQFF

clone size: -
J gene: TRBJ1-4
D gene: -
V gene: TRBV2
CDR3 DNA: TGTGCCAGCAGTGAACGGGGGGGACACTGGACTAATGAAAAACTGTTTTTT
CDR3 protein: CASSERGGHWTNEKLFF

clone size: -
J gene: TRBJ2-1
D gene: -
V gene: TRBV10-3
CDR3 DNA: TGTGCCATAGCGGTGGGGCCTGCCGGGGATGAGCAGTTCTTC
CDR3 protein: CAIAVGPAGDEQFF

clone size: -
J gene: TRBJ1-2
D gene: -
V gene: TRBV30
CDR3 DNA: TGTGCCTGGAGGAGGGGGGACGAATGGTATGGCTACACCTTC
CDR3 protein: CAWRRGDEWYGYTF